Listed below are T cell receptor beta chains from one sample, sequenced in a study of human T cells and chemical hapten exposure. MiXCR, run by TCRdb on the RACE reads, gives a single entry per CDR3 protein. The data hold about 190,000 distinct CDR3 sequences, with about 25% observed a single time. The sequenced sample was whole blood, obtained in connection with sensitization to the hapten diphenylcyclopropenone (DPC). Every receptor here comes from a middle-aged woman with alopecia areata. Some clones in this sample may be carry-over from other donors' samples. Both conserved end residues are part of each CDR3. Fields, in order: clone size, D gene, J gene, V gene, CDR3 DNA, CDR3 protein. D genes are given only for firm matches. Where a row states a size, it is once, few, many or the class of an expanded clone; other rows omit it.

. | . | TRBJ2-3 | TRBV18 | TGTGCCAGCTCACCGATACAGGCGGCAGATACGCAGTATTTT | CASSPIQAADTQYF
few | . | TRBJ2-5 | TRBV25-1 | TGTGCCAGCAGTGAACGTGTGACCCAGTACTTC | CASSERVTQYF
. | . | TRBJ1-5 | TRBV30 | TGTGCCTGGAGTGCGGGAGCGAATAGCAATCAGCCCCAGCATTTT | CAWSAGANSNQPQHF
. | . | TRBJ2-5 | TRBV11-2 | TGTGCCAGCAGCTTAGGGATTGGGGGTCAGGGAGAGACCCAGTACTTC | CASSLGIGGQGETQYF
few | . | TRBJ2-7 | TRBV20-1 | TGCAGTGCTAGAAACCGACCCCTGACCTCCTACGAGCAGTACTTC | CSARNRPLTSYEQYF
. | . | TRBJ1-5 | TRBV7-2 | TGTGCCAGCAGCCAGGGATGGGGCAATCAGCCCCAGCATTTT | CASSQGWGNQPQHF
many | . | TRBJ1-6 | TRBV5-5 | TGTGCCAGCAGCTTGCTCCCCGTCAGCTCCTATAATTCACCCCTCCACTTT | CASSLLPVSSYNSPLHF
many | TRBD2 | TRBJ2-3 | TRBV4-2 | TGTGCCAGCAGCCAAGATATGGCGGGAGTCACAGATACGCAGTATTTT | CASSQDMAGVTDTQYF
many | TRBD1 | TRBJ2-1 | TRBV7-9 | TGTGCCAGCCATAATCAGGGGGCCTACAATGAGCAGTTCTTC | CASHNQGAYNEQFF
. | . | TRBJ1-2 | TRBV28 | TGTGCCAGCAGTTTATACCGGCCTAACTATGGCTACACCTTC | CASSLYRPNYGYTF
few | TRBD1 | TRBJ2-7 | TRBV18 | TGTGCCAGCTCCCCCGACCACCGACAGGGAACCTACGAGCAGTACTTC | CASSPDHRQGTYEQYF
few | TRBD2 | TRBJ2-1 | TRBV4-2 | TGTGCCAGCAGCCAAGGGACTAGCGGGGGGGGGGGCAATGAGCAGTTCTTC | CASSQGTSGGGGNEQFF
few | TRBD1 | TRBJ2-3 | TRBV4-1 | TGCGCCAGCAGCCAAGATCGGACAGGTTTAAGCACAGATACGCAGTATTTT | CASSQDRTGLSTDTQYF
. | . | TRBJ2-1 | TRBV20-1 | TGCAGTGCTAGAGATGGGGGCATGGGGCGGGAGAGGTGGAATGAGCAGTTCTTC | CSARDGGMGRERWNEQFF
few | . | TRBJ2-1 | TRBV9 | TGTGCCAGCAGCGTTTCAACGAGCTCCTACAATGAGCAGTTCTTC | CASSVSTSSYNEQFF
few | . | TRBJ2-1 | TRBV21-1 | TGTGCCAGCAGCAAAGCGCTGGGCAGGGAGAGTTCCTACAATGAGCAGTTCTTC | CASSKALGRESSYNEQFF
. | . | TRBJ1-3 | TRBV20-1 | TGCAGTGCTTCCCGCGTTGGGACCGCTGGAAACACCATATATTTT | CSASRVGTAGNTIYF
. | . | TRBJ2-2 | TRBV20-1 | TGCAGTGCTAGCCAGGGGGGGACCGGGGAGCTGTTTTTT | CSASQGGTGELFF
few | . | TRBJ2-1 | TRBV6-2/TRBV6-3 | TGTGCCAGCCTCCCCACGGATTACAATGAGCAGTTCTTC | CASLPTDYNEQFF
few | . | TRBJ1-1 | TRBV29-1 | TGCAGCGTTGGGACAGTATGGAACACTGAAGCTTTCTTT | CSVGTVWNTEAFF
few | . | TRBJ1-2 | TRBV9 | TGTGCCAGCAGCGTAGACCAGGGCCACTATGGCTACACCTTC | CASSVDQGHYGYTF
few | . | TRBJ2-7 | TRBV28 | TGTGCCAGCACGGCAGGGGAAGTCTACGAGCAGTACTTC | CASTAGEVYEQYF
few | . | TRBJ2-3 | TRBV28 | TGTGCCAGCAGTCCCCCTGGGGTTAGCACAGATACGCAGTATTTT | CASSPPGVSTDTQYF
. | TRBD1 | TRBJ2-7 | TRBV28 | TGTGCCAGCAGCGGCCCCTCCGGGACAGGGAGCTACGAGCAGTACTTC | CASSGPSGTGSYEQYF
. | . | TRBJ2-7 | TRBV5-6 | TGTGCCAGCAGCTTGGAGACAGGTGATCCCTACGAGCAGTACTTC | CASSLETGDPYEQYF
few | . | TRBJ2-7 | TRBV29-1 | TGCAGCGTTGGGCAGGGAAGAACCTACGAGCAGTACTTC | CSVGQGRTYEQYF
few | TRBD1 | TRBJ2-5 | TRBV6-2/TRBV6-3 | TGTGCCAGCAGTTACTCCCAGGGGGCAGGAGAGACCCAGTACTTC | CASSYSQGAGETQYF
. | . | TRBJ1-2 | TRBV7-9 | TGTGCCAGCAGCTCCTCCTCCGGTCTGGGGCGGGATGGCTACACCTTC | CASSSSSGLGRDGYTF
many | . | TRBJ2-5 | TRBV12-3/TRBV12-4 | TGTGCCAGCAGTCCAGGACCTGGGAGAACCCAGTACTTC | CASSPGPGRTQYF
. | . | TRBJ2-3 | TRBV20-1 | TGCAGTGCTAGAGTATGGAGCGGACGAAACACAGATACGCAGTATTTT | CSARVWSGRNTDTQYF
. | TRBD1 | TRBJ2-3 | TRBV5-5 | TGTGCCAGCAGCCCCGGGACAGAGGGGGCAGATACGCAGTATTTT | CASSPGTEGADTQYF
few | . | TRBJ1-1 | TRBV3-1 | TGTGCCAGCAGCCAAGGCGGACTGTACACTGAAGCTTTCTTT | CASSQGGLYTEAFF
. | TRBD1 | TRBJ1-6 | TRBV18 | TGTGCCAGCTCACCACGACCCCCAGGGGGCGGGGATTCACCCCTCCACTTT | CASSPRPPGGGDSPLHF
. | TRBD1 | TRBJ1-2 | TRBV29-1 | TGCAGCGTCCATACAGGGGGCGGCGATGGCTACACCTTC | CSVHTGGGDGYTF
few | TRBD1 | TRBJ1-3 | TRBV6-6 | TGTGCCAGCAGTCCGTGGACAGGGAGCTCTGGAAACACCATATATTTT | CASSPWTGSSGNTIYF
. | . | TRBJ2-3 | TRBV4-2 | TGTGCCAGCAGCCCGGGGGCAGATACGCAGTATTTT | CASSPGADTQYF
. | . | TRBJ1-6 | TRBV20-1 | TGCAGTGCTTGGACGGTCTATAATTCACCCCTCCACTTT | CSAWTVYNSPLHF
. | . | TRBJ2-5 | TRBV28 | TGTGCCAGCAATTGGGGGGCGCAGGAGACCCAGTACTTC | CASNWGAQETQYF
. | TRBD2 | TRBJ2-7 | TRBV20-1 | TGCAGTGCTAGAGACCCGACTAGCGGTCTGTCCGAGCAGTACTTC | CSARDPTSGLSEQYF
. | TRBD2 | TRBJ2-1 | TRBV14 | TGTGCCAGCAGCCAAGATCTTAGCGGGAGGGCAAGGGCTGAGCAGTTCTTC | CASSQDLSGRARAEQFF